The 23 T cell receptor beta chains presented below share a single source sample, sequenced in a study of ipilimumab plus nivolumab after autologous stem cell transplantation. Data came from immunoSEQ multiplex PCR; TCRdb stores just in-frame clones and leaves some out. Of fewer than 30,000 clones in the sample, about 82% were seen once. The sample was PBMCs, taken in a trial of ipilimumab plus nivolumab as post-transplant consolidation. Every receptor here comes from a male donor with diffuse large B-cell lymphoma.

The J gene is TRBJ2-1, the V gene TRBV18; TRBD2 aligns across 9 bases. V lost 3 bases to trimming and J lost 9 bases; unmatched junction nucleotides: 9. The CDR3 contains 15 residues. Germline values: CDR1 KGHSH, CDR2 LQKENI. This CDR3 is CASSPYTSGRPEQFF. The CDR3 coding sequence is TGTGCCAGCTCACCTTACACTAGCGGGCGACCTGAGCAGTTCTTC.

V and J are TRBV11-1 and TRBJ1-1; D unclear. Trimming removed 3 bases from V and 1 base from J, with 12 bases in between. CDR3 length: 15 amino acids. Looked up from germline, CDR1 is SGHAT and CDR2 is FQDESV (reference sequence). This CDR3 reads CASSFEGDGNTEAFF. CDR3 nucleotide sequence: TGTGCCAGCAGCTTTGAGGGAGACGGGAACACTGAAGCTTTCTTT.

This clone was seen only once. The chain combines TRBV9 with TRBJ2-7, with 9 nucleotides matching TRBD1. Per germline, CDR1 SGDLS and CDR2 YYNGEE. CDR3 length: 14 residues. After removal of 4 bases from V and 1 base from J, the junction contained 3 bases not matched to a gene. The CDR3 is CASSLGTGSYEQYF. In DNA form, the CDR3 reads TGTGCCAGCAGCTTGGGGACAGGGTCCTACGAGCAGTACTTC.

This chain connects TRBV6-5 to TRBJ2-5, with D uncertain. The germline V gene has CDR1 MNHEY and CDR2 SVGAGI. V was clipped by 6 bases and J by 1 base, with 9 bases between them. The CDR3 totals 13 residues. CDR3 nucleotide sequence: TGTGCCAGCAGGGACGGCCTCCAAGAGACCCAGTACTTC. This gives the protein CASRDGLQETQYF.

The rearrangement uses TRBV4-2 and TRBJ2-1; TRBD2 is a possible D gene (6 bases). The CDR3 runs to 12 residues. V dropped 0 bases and J dropped 10 bases, with 7 bases sitting between them. Looked up from germline, CDR1 is LGHNA and CDR2 is YNFKEQ. The CDR3 DNA reads TGTGCCAGCAGCCAAGAAGGGAGGGAGCAGTTCTTC. The encoded protein is CASSQEGREQFF.

This chain's CDR3 is CASSLHRDQPQHF. In nucleotides, the CDR3 is TGTGCCAGCAGCTTACACAGGGATCAGCCCCAGCATTTT. This chain links TRBV7-2 with TRBJ1-5; D is possibly TRBD1 (6 bases). This CDR3 spans 13 amino acids. V lost 2 bases, J lost 5 bases, and 7 bases lay in between. Germline-derived CDR1 and CDR2 are SGHTA and FQGNSA.

The table lists this clone with a few counts. The gene calls are TRBV6-4 and TRBJ2-3; D unresolved. The V end lost 2 bases, the J end lost 1 base, and 4 bases lay between the germline ends. The CDR3 runs to 13 residues. CDR1 is MRHNA, CDR2 SNTAGT, per germline. The chain's CDR3 is CASSDQRTDTQYF. The CDR3 DNA sequence: TGTGCCAGCAGTGACCAACGCACAGATACGCAGTATTTT.

This chain connects TRBV2 to TRBJ2-3; 14 bases are shared with TRBD2. The ends lost 8 bases at V and 1 base at J; junction bases unmatched: 11. CDR1 is SNHLY, CDR2 FYNNEI, per germline. This CDR3 spans 18 amino acids. The CDR3 DNA follows: TGTGCCAGCCGATGGACTAGCGGGGGGCACGGTCGCACAGATACGCAGTATTTT. As protein: CASRWTSGGHGRTDTQYF.

This clone appeared once. The chain joins TRBV10-2 to TRBJ2-7; D is uncertain. V shed 1 base and J shed 5 bases, with 12 bases lying between them. The CDR3 consists of 14 residues. The germline gives CDR1 WSHSY, CDR2 SAAADI. CDR3 loop: CASSEWGKVDEQYF. CDR3 nucleotides: TGCGCCAGCAGTGAGTGGGGAAAGGTGGACGAGCAGTACTTC.

V and J are TRBV5-1 and TRBJ2-2; TRBD1 matches 11 bases. Germline V lookup: CDR1 SGHRS, CDR2 YFSETQ. The CDR3 loop spans 16 amino acids. J lost 5 bases, V lost 4 bases, and 7 bases had no gene match. CDR3 DNA: TGCGCCAGCAGCGGAGGAGGGACAGGGGGAACCGGGGAGCTGTTTTTT. It specifies CASSGGGTGGTGELFF.

The genes are TRBV4-1 and TRBJ2-5; D remains ambiguous. The J call is in doubt because the DNA end fits TRBJ2-7 better. Per the germline V gene, CDR1 is MGHRA and CDR2 is YSYEKL. This CDR3 comprises 16 residues. This chain's CDR3 is CASSQHRAQLVYEQYF. CDR3 nucleotide sequence: TGCGCCAGCAGCCAACACCGGGCACAGCTTGTCTACGAGCAGTACTTC.

This clone has just a few counts. CDR3 bases: TGTGCCAGCAGTGGACAGGGAGGGAATTCACCCCTCCACTTT. Amino acid sequence: CASSGQGGNSPLHF. The J gene is TRBJ1-6, the V gene TRBV6-1; TRBD1 matches 7 bases. CDR3 length equals 14 residues. Germline V gives CDR1 MNHNS, CDR2 SASEGT. V trimming: 4 bases; J trimming: 7 bases; junction bases outside the gene matches: 4.

The chain uses TRBV9 and TRBJ1-1; unclear D gene. The germline V gene has CDR1 SGDLS and CDR2 YYNGEE. Trimming removed 4 bases from V and 3 bases from J, with 13 bases in between. This CDR3 is built from 14 residues. CDR3 sequence (DNA): TGTGCCAGCAGCCCTAGCGTAGTGGACACTGAAGCTTTCTTT. Its translation: CASSPSVVDTEAFF.

The V call is TRBV5-8, the J call TRBJ1-2; D is unclear. Trimming removed 1 base from V and 4 bases from J, with 11 bases in between. The CDR3 extends over 14 amino acids. CDR1 SGHTS and CDR2 YDEGEE come from the germline V gene. The CDR3 sequence: CASSLLGFGYGYTF. For the CDR3, the DNA is TGTGCCAGCAGCTTGTTAGGTTTTGGCTATGGCTACACCTTC. The whole variable domain, remainder taken from reference TRBV5-8 and TRBJ1-2, is EAGVTQSPTHLIKTRGQQATLRCSPISGHTSVYWYQQALGLGLQFLLWYDEGEERNRGNFPPRFSGRQFPNYSSELNVNALELEDSALYLCASSLLGFGYGYTFGSGTRLTVV.

This chain links TRBV6-6 with TRBJ1-3; D is undetermined. V was cut by 0 bases and J by 0 bases, with 6 bases left in between. In germline, CDR1 is MNHNY, CDR2 SVGAGI (reference sequence). The CDR3 runs 15 residues. The CDR3, as DNA: TGTGCCAGCAGTTACTCGTTCGGCTCTGGAAACACCATATATTTT. Protein: CASSYSFGSGNTIYF.

This chain joins TRBV6-1 and TRBJ1-1; D not certain. Trimming took 7 bases from V and 0 from J, leaving 15 bases between them. The V gene's germline CDR1 is MNHNS and CDR2 SASEGT. The CDR3 is 15 residues long. The CDR3 sequence: CASKVAGSMNTEAFF. In DNA form, the CDR3 reads TGTGCCAGCAAGGTGGCTGGATCAATGAACACTGAAGCTTTCTTT.

The chain couples TRBV19 to TRBJ2-3; tentative D call: TRBD2 (7 bases). The CDR3 totals 18 residues. The V gene lost 7 bases and the J gene lost 3 bases, with 26 bases spanning the gap. The germline gives CDR1 LNHDA, CDR2 SQIVND (reference sequence). CDR3 in DNA: TGTGCCAGTAAGAGGGTGGGGGCTACCCGGGAGGAAACAGATACGCAGTATTTT. The encoded protein is CASKRVGATREETDTQYF.

The chain uses TRBV27 and TRBJ1-2; 7 nucleotides align to TRBD1. CDR1 is MNHEY and CDR2 is SMNVEV in the germline V gene (reference sequence). J was trimmed by 8 bases and V by 7 bases; bases with no gene match: 16. The CDR3 length is 15 residues. CDR3 amino acids: CASNPAARGELGYTF. In DNA, the CDR3 is TGTGCCAGCAACCCGGCGGCCAGGGGGGAATTGGGCTACACCTTC.

The chain has TRBV7-8 and TRBJ2-7; D uncertain. The ends were cut back, 2 bases at V and 5 bases at J, with 4 bases in the middle. There are 11 residues in the CDR3. The germline V gene encodes CDR1 SGHVS and CDR2 FQNEAQ. CDR3 DNA sequence: TGTGCCAGCAGCTTATGGGACGAGCAGTACTTC. This sequence encodes CASSLWDEQYF. Complete variable domain (other parts from reference TRBV7-8 and TRBJ2-7): GAGVSQSPRYKVAKRGQDVALRCDPISGHVSLFWYQQALGQGPEFLTYFQNEAQLDKSGLPSDRFFAERPEGSVSTLKIQRTQQEDSAVYLCASSLWDEQYFGPGTRLTVT.

V and J are TRBV11-2 and TRBJ1-2, with 7 bases identical to TRBD1. Germline V gene sequence: CDR1 SGHAT, CDR2 FQNNGV. The CDR3 has 13 amino acids. Trimming at V came to 6 bases and at J to 3 bases, leaving 4 bases not matched to a gene. The CDR3 nucleotides are TGTGCCAGCAGGAGTACAGGGGACTATGGCTACACCTTC. Protein sequence: CASRSTGDYGYTF.

The J gene is TRBJ1-6, the V gene TRBV15; weak D call: TRBD1 (5 bases). The CDR3 consists of 17 residues. Germline V gives CDR1 LNHNV, CDR2 YYDKDF (reference sequence). V was trimmed by 5 bases and J by 6 bases, leaving 20 bases between them. The CDR3 bases are TGTGCCACCAGCGCGCGTCGATCCGGGACGGTTAATTCACCCCTCCACTTT. Its translation is CATSARRSGTVNSPLHF.

This clone was counted a few times. The J gene is TRBJ1-4, the V gene TRBV5-4; 9 bases fit TRBD1. Germline V CDR1 and CDR2: SGHNT, YYREEE (reference sequence). CDR3 size: 14 residues. The ends lost 7 bases at V and 2 bases at J; junction bases unmatched: 3. Here the CDR3 reads CASGGTGTNEKLFF. CDR3 nucleotides: TGTGCCAGCGGGGGGACAGGGACTAATGAAAAACTGTTTTTT.

J is TRBJ2-7 and V is TRBV6-1, with TRBD1 identical over 8 bases. The CDR3 covers 15 residues. With V trimmed by 8 bases and J by 3 bases, 12 bases remained unmatched. Germline CDR1 is MNHNS and CDR2 is SASEGT. The CDR3 DNA follows: TGTGCCAGCTTTATTGGGGCAGGGGGCAACTACGAGCAGTACTTC. Its protein is CASFIGAGGNYEQYF.